The T cell receptor (beta chain) described here comes from a study of blood T cell repertoires in COVID-19. About the research overall: T cells, B-cell-depleted T cells, or PBMCs supplied cDNA or gDNA.

Authors' analysis steps: It was from reference gene primer amplification that nucleated cell counts were estimated. TCRdb keeps only in-frame clones here, not all; method: immunoSEQ multiplex PCR. Clone size and V and J calls were adopted from that table, with D and trimming inferred from the DNA. The sample holds approximately 120,000 clones, approximately 87% seen once. The clonotype was recovered from a woman aged 60-75 years with acute or convalescent COVID-19. Material: peripheral blood.

Here the CDR3 DNA reads TGTGCCAGCAGCTTGAGCGGGGGTTATCCCGGGGAGCTGTTTTTT. Its protein is CASSLSGGYPGELFF. This rearrangement joins TRBV6-4 to TRBJ2-2; 8 positions agree with TRBD2. The V gene's germline CDR1 is MRHNA and CDR2 SNTAGT. The CDR3 loop spans 15 amino acids. V lost 6 bases, J lost 6 bases, and 9 bases stayed unmatched.